The rows below give T cell receptor beta chains drawn from one sample of a study of CD8 T cells in Susac syndrome. MiXCR, applied by TCRdb to the immunoSEQ multiplex PCR reads, yields one record per CDR3 protein. The sample lists about 240,000 distinct CDR3 sequences, 90% to 96% occurring once. The sample consisted of CD4+ T cells from PBMCs. The receptors were gathered from a human donor with Susac syndrome. Each CDR3 is given with its conserved first and last residue. D genes are given only for firm matches. Clone size is not always given. Where it is, it says once, few, many or a class for expanded clones.

v_call	d_call	clone_size	j_call	cdr3_aa	cdr3_nt
TRBV28	TRBD1	.	TRBJ1-2	CASSPRTGGLHYGYTF	TGTGCCAGCAGCCCTAGGACAGGGGGCCTCCACTATGGCTACACCTTC
TRBV15	.	.	TRBJ2-3	CATSRETRHTQYF	TGTGCCACCAGCAGAGAGACTAGGCATACGCAGTATTTT
TRBV7-8	.	.	TRBJ1-5	CASSLASNQPGHF	TGTGCCAGCAGCTTAGCCTCTAATCAGCCAGGGCATTTT
TRBV18	.	.	TRBJ2-5	CASSPEIRGRETQYF	TGTGCCAGCTCACCGGAGATCAGGGGTCGAGAGACCCAGTACTTC
TRBV5-6	.	.	TRBJ2-1	CASSLPTGGQFF	TGTGCCAGCAGCTTGCCCACCGGCGGGCAGTTCTTC
TRBV21-1	.	.	TRBJ2-5	CASRGLHQETQYF	TGTGCCAGCCGGGGACTGCACCAAGAGACCCAGTACTTC
TRBV7-3	TRBD2	.	TRBJ2-1	CASRPSGHDSEQFF	TGTGCCAGCAGACCTAGCGGACATGACTCTGAGCAGTTCTTC
TRBV20-1	.	.	TRBJ1-2	CSATGLADRGYTF	TGCAGTGCTACAGGGCTCGCTGATCGCGGCTACACCTTC
TRBV3-1	.	.	TRBJ1-2	CASSRTWGSYGYTF	TGTGCCAGCAGCCGGACTTGGGGGAGCTATGGCTACACCTTC
TRBV27	.	.	TRBJ2-3	CATSIEPSGTDTQYF	TGTGCCACCTCAATCGAACCTAGCGGCACAGATACGCAGTATTTT
TRBV10-2	.	.	TRBJ1-1	CASSDQGRLMMNTEAFF	TGCGCCAGCAGTGATCAAGGACGCCTAATGATGAACACTGAAGCTTTCTTT
TRBV19	.	.	TRBJ1-2	CASSTGRYGYTF	TGTGCCAGTAGTACCGGACGTTATGGCTACACCTTC
TRBV30	.	.	TRBJ2-3	CAWSPADTQYF	TGTGCCTGGAGCCCGGCGGATACGCAGTATTTT
TRBV28	.	.	TRBJ2-7	CASRAGQTYEQYF	TGTGCCAGCAGAGCCGGGCAGACTTACGAGCAGTACTTC
TRBV14	.	.	TRBJ2-5	CASSPGPETQYF	TGTGCCAGCAGCCCTGGACCGGAGACCCAGTACTTC
TRBV6-1	TRBD2	.	TRBJ2-7	CASSRAGLAPSYEQYF	TGTGCCAGCAGTCGAGCGGGACTAGCCCCATCCTACGAGCAGTACTTC
TRBV4-1	.	.	TRBJ2-5	CASSQETSRETQYF	TGCGCCAGCAGCCAAGAGACTAGTCGAGAGACCCAGTACTTC
TRBV27	.	.	TRBJ2-7	CASSLHGPAYEQYF	TGTGCCAGCAGTTTGCATGGACCAGCCTACGAGCAGTACTTC
TRBV20-1	.	.	TRBJ2-1	CSATTGTSYNEQFF	TGCAGTGCCACTACCGGGACTTCCTACAATGAGCAGTTCTTC
TRBV14	.	.	TRBJ2-7	CASSQVRGRAFSYEQYF	TGTGCCAGCAGCCAGGTTCGCGGTCGAGCGTTCTCCTACGAGCAGTACTTC
TRBV28	TRBD1	.	TRBJ1-4	CASSFPGQGELFF	TGTGCCAGCAGTTTCCCAGGACAGGGAGAACTGTTTTTT
TRBV7-2	.	.	TRBJ2-5	CASSSRVLETQYF	TGTGCCAGCAGCTCCCGAGTTCTAGAGACCCAGTACTTC
TRBV6-6	TRBD1	.	TRBJ1-2	CASSRATRGNYGYTF	TGTGCCAGCAGTCGAGCGACCAGGGGGAACTATGGCTACACCTTC
TRBV5-1	TRBD1	.	TRBJ1-1	CASSQGRTGPMNTEAFF	TGCGCCAGCAGCCAGGGAAGGACAGGCCCCATGAACACTGAAGCTTTCTTT
TRBV29-1	.	.	TRBJ2-7	CSTRQALSYEQYF	TGCAGCACTCGACAGGCCCTCTCCTACGAGCAGTACTTC
TRBV27	.	.	TRBJ1-5	CASSLGVYSNQPQHF	TGTGCCAGCAGTTTAGGTGTTTATAGCAATCAGCCCCAGCATTTT
TRBV3-1	.	once	TRBJ1-4	CASSQVVADEKLFF	TGTGCCAGCAGCCAAGTCGTGGCAGATGAAAAACTGTTTTTT
TRBV19	TRBD1	.	TRBJ1-5	CASSIGTGSNQPQHF	TGTGCCAGTAGTATAGGGACAGGCAGCAATCAGCCCCAGCATTTT
TRBV3-1	.	.	TRBJ2-1	CASSQQGQGHEQFF	TGTGCCAGCAGCCAACAGGGACAAGGCCATGAGCAGTTCTTC
TRBV18	TRBD1	few	TRBJ2-5	CASSPRTGQETQYF	TGTGCCAGCTCGCCCCGGACAGGCCAAGAGACCCAGTACTTC
TRBV9	.	.	TRBJ1-1	CASRGPLGTEAFF	TGTGCCAGCAGGGGGCCGTTGGGGACTGAAGCTTTCTTT
TRBV4-2	TRBD1	.	TRBJ2-7	CASSQGTGGSEQYF	TGTGCCAGCAGCCAAGGGACAGGGGGCAGCGAGCAGTACTTC
TRBV15	.	.	TRBJ2-6	CATSRDFSGANVLTF	TGTGCCACCAGCAGAGATTTCTCTGGGGCCAACGTCCTGACTTTC
TRBV2	TRBD1	.	TRBJ1-5	CASTGGTGKGQPQHF	TGTGCCAGCACTGGGGGGACAGGGAAGGGTCAGCCCCAGCATTTT
TRBV18	.	.	TRBJ1-2	CASSPRDGANYGYTF	TGTGCCAGCTCACCACGGGACGGAGCTAACTATGGCTACACCTTC
TRBV29-1	TRBD1	.	TRBJ1-2	CSAVDRGPEGYTF	TGCAGCGCTGTCGACAGGGGGCCAGAAGGCTACACCTTC